This T cell receptor (beta chain) is from a study of T cell clones after liver transplantation. Across the whole study: As an antigen-independent comparator, third-party-reactive TCRbeta sequences came from pre-transplant mixed lymphocyte reactions. Draws occurred before transplant, before withdrawal, and after complete or failed withdrawal. Until 12-24 months post-transplant, subjects got standard immunosuppression and no induction.

From germline, CDR1 is ENHRY and CDR2 SYGVKD. Trimming took 0 bases from V and 3 from J, leaving 12 bases between them. There are 16 residues in the CDR3. Study-wide findings and caveats: Low donor cell numbers restricted donor-reactive repertoire measurement in a couple of subjects.

Using immunoSEQ multiplex PCR, the repertoire was profiled, and TCRdb retains in-frame clones only, with some absent. The table shows approximately 6,200 clones, with around 80% occurring only once. Regarding this clone: Its antigen is undetermined.

Here the sequenced sample was CD8+ T cells from blood, taken 46 months after liver transplant. This chain joins TRBV10-3 and TRBJ1-5; no definite D call. This TCR came from a human patient who received a liver transplant. The graft donor may have given rise to some T cells. The CDR3 nucleotides read TGTGCCATCAGTGAGTCCCGCCTAGTCTCCAATCAGCCCCAGCATTTT. It specifies CAISESRLVSNQPQHF.